These T cell receptor beta chains were read from a single sample in a study of cytomegalovirus exposure and HLA in healthy donors. Method: immunoSEQ multiplex PCR; TCRdb's copy keeps in-frame clones and lacks some. The table lists 90,000 to 120,000 clones, approximately 73% of them singletons. Sequencing input: PBMCs. Source of these receptors: a man aged 25 to 45 in good health and CMV-seronegative. Both conserved end residues are part of each CDR3. The D gene is left open where the match is weak. The size field is filled for only some rows; it gives once, few, many or a size class.

clone_size,v_call,j_call,d_call,cdr3_aa,cdr3_nt
.,TRBV2,TRBJ2-3,.,CASSEALLTSTDTQYF,TGTGCCAGCAGTGAAGCCTTATTAACTAGCACAGATACGCAGTATTTT
.,TRBV28,TRBJ2-5,.,CASSLDSQETQYF,TGTGCCAGCAGTCTAGACAGCCAAGAGACCCAGTACTTC
.,TRBV7-8,TRBJ2-7,.,CASSLAPYNYEQYF,TGTGCCAGCAGCTTAGCCCCTTACAACTACGAGCAGTACTTC
few,TRBV27,TRBJ2-3,TRBD2,CASSPTARIAGGGTDTQYF,TGTGCCAGCAGCCCCACCGCCCGCATAGCGGGGGGGGGCACAGATACGCAGTATTTT
.,TRBV7-7,TRBJ2-5,TRBD2,CASSQGLGIETQYF,TGTGCCAGCAGCCAGGGACTAGGGATAGAGACCCAGTACTTC
.,TRBV11-1,TRBJ2-3,TRBD1,CASTRLTGGANTQYF,TGTGCCAGCACCCGACTGACAGGGGGCGCAAATACGCAGTATTTT
.,TRBV27,TRBJ2-7,.,CASNRLGPAYEQYF,TGTGCCAGCAACCGACTGGGGCCCGCCTACGAGCAGTACTTC
few,TRBV10-1,TRBJ2-1,TRBD2,CASSLLAGGRFDEQFF,TGCGCCAGCAGCTTACTAGCGGGGGGGCGGTTCGATGAGCAGTTCTTC
few,TRBV6-6,TRBJ2-3,TRBD2,CASSYPGTTTDTQYF,TGTGCCAGCAGTTACCCCGGGACTACCACAGATACGCAGTATTTT
many,TRBV5-4,TRBJ1-2,TRBD1,CASSLPGTGLYGYTF,TGTGCCAGCAGCCTTCCGGGGACAGGGCTCTATGGCTACACCTTC
.,TRBV30,TRBJ2-2,.,CAWSIDGSMIGELFF,TGTGCCTGGAGTATTGACGGGAGTATGATCGGGGAGCTGTTTTTT
.,TRBV30,TRBJ2-5,TRBD2,CAWGPGGGETQYF,TGTGCCTGGGGACCTGGCGGGGGAGAGACCCAGTACTTC
.,TRBV28,TRBJ2-1,.,CASMAGGVNYNEQFF,TGTGCCAGCATGGCAGGCGGGGTTAATTACAATGAGCAGTTCTTC
.,TRBV6-1,TRBJ1-2,TRBD1,CASSERDSRGYTF,TGTGCCAGCAGTGAAAGGGACAGCCGGGGCTACACCTTC
.,TRBV10-3,TRBJ2-3,TRBD2,CAISESPRLAAGGTDTQYF,TGTGCCATCAGTGAGTCCCCCCGGCTTGCGGCGGGAGGCACAGATACGCAGTATTTT
.,TRBV10-1,TRBJ2-2,.,CASKSPNTGELFF,TGCGCCTCAAAGAGCCCGAACACCGGGGAGCTGTTTTTT
.,TRBV30,TRBJ2-7,TRBD1,CACTGQTYEQYF,TGTGCCTGCACGGGACAGACCTACGAGCAGTACTTC
.,TRBV9,TRBJ2-7,.,CASSVAGSSSYEQYF,TGTGCCAGCAGCGTAGCCGGGAGCAGCTCCTACGAGCAGTACTTC
.,TRBV5-6,TRBJ2-3,TRBD2,CASSLGLAGGSTDTQYF,TGTGCCAGCAGCTTGGGGCTAGCGGGGGGAAGCACAGATACGCAGTATTTT
.,TRBV2,TRBJ2-2,TRBD1,CASSGDRGQVGTGELFF,TGTGCCAGCAGTGGAGACAGGGGGCAGGTCGGCACCGGGGAGCTGTTTTTT
.,TRBV30,TRBJ2-7,TRBD1,CAWSPRQGRSYEQYF,TGTGCCTGGAGTCCTCGACAGGGCCGCTCCTACGAGCAGTACTTC
.,TRBV5-1,TRBJ1-1,.,CASSLEGQNTEAFF,TGCGCCAGCAGCTTGGAGGGACAGAACACTGAAGCTTTCTTT
.,TRBV10-1,TRBJ2-1,.,CASSESTGGPKNEQFF,TGCGCCAGCAGTGAGTCGACGGGGGGCCCAAAGAATGAGCAGTTCTTC
few,TRBV2,TRBJ2-1,.,CASSVLNEQFF,TGTGCCAGCAGTGTATTAAATGAGCAGTTCTTC
.,TRBV6-5,TRBJ1-2,TRBD1,CASSFSPPGQGYGYTF,TGTGCCAGCAGTTTCTCACCTCCGGGACAGGGCTATGGCTACACCTTC
.,TRBV13,TRBJ1-4,.,CASSLGGTRAWGKLFF,TGTGCCAGCAGCTTAGGTGGGACTCGGGCGTGGGGAAAACTGTTTTTT
.,TRBV9,TRBJ2-7,TRBD2,CASSPSGRASYEQYF,TGTGCCAGCAGCCCGAGCGGGAGGGCCTCCTACGAGCAGTACTTC
.,TRBV28,TRBJ2-3,.,CASSGGEGTDTQYF,TGTGCCAGCAGCGGGGGAGAAGGCACAGATACGCAGTATTTT
.,TRBV2,TRBJ2-3,TRBD2,CASSHSSGGATF,TGTGCCAGCAGTCATTCTAGCGGGGGGGCGACTTTT
.,TRBV29-1,TRBJ2-7,TRBD1,CSVDGHQRDRDSHEQYF,TGCAGCGTTGACGGCCACCAACGGGACAGGGATAGCCACGAGCAGTACTTC
.,TRBV9,TRBJ2-3,.,CASSVGPGGVTDTQYF,TGTGCCAGCAGCGTAGGGCCGGGGGGCGTCACAGATACGCAGTATTTT
.,TRBV4-1,TRBJ1-2,TRBD1,CASSQEPGQGALYYGYTF,TGCGCCAGCAGCCAAGAGCCGGGACAGGGGGCATTATACTATGGCTACACCTTC
.,TRBV7-9,TRBJ2-1,.,CASRPRTGRDEQFF,TGTGCCAGCAGACCTAGGACAGGGAGGGATGAGCAGTTCTTC
.,TRBV21-1,TRBJ2-7,.,CASSKAGTARCLGYF,TGTGCCAGCAGCAAAGCGGGGACAGCCAGGTGTCTGGGGTACTTC
few,TRBV5-1,TRBJ2-7,TRBD2,CASSPFGTSGRSYEQYF,TGCGCCAGCAGCCCTTTTGGGACTAGCGGGAGGTCCTACGAGCAGTACTTC
few,TRBV14,TRBJ1-1,.,CASSQEAGWDTEAFF,TGTGCCAGCAGCCAAGAGGCCGGGTGGGACACTGAAGCTTTCTTT
.,TRBV11-2,TRBJ2-7,TRBD2,CASSLLAGYEQYF,TGTGCCAGCAGCTTACTAGCGGGCTACGAGCAGTACTTC
few,TRBV2,TRBJ2-7,.,CASSERPSSYEQYF,TGTGCCAGCAGTGAAAGGCCTAGCTCCTACGAGCAGTACTTC
.,TRBV29-1,TRBJ2-3,TRBD2,CSVPAGGGAVDTQYF,TGCAGCGTCCCGGCGGGCGGGGGGGCGGTAGATACGCAGTATTTT
.,TRBV5-1,TRBJ2-3,TRBD1,CASSLGDRSTDTQYF,TGCGCCAGCAGCTTGGGGGACAGGAGCACAGATACGCAGTATTTT
.,TRBV29-1,TRBJ2-3,.,CSPGVADTQYF,TGCAGTCCCGGGGTCGCAGATACGCAGTATTTT
.,TRBV7-8,TRBJ2-5,TRBD1,CASSPTRGETQYF,TGTGCCAGCAGCCCAACCAGGGGGGAGACCCAGTACTTC
.,TRBV30,TRBJ1-5,.,CAWNTNGRNQPQHF,TGTGCCTGGAATACTAACGGCCGCAATCAGCCCCAGCATTTT
.,TRBV28,TRBJ1-5,.,CASSNGQLVNQPQHF,TGTGCCAGCAGTAACGGACAGCTTGTCAATCAGCCCCAGCATTTT
.,TRBV29-1,TRBJ2-1,.,CSVGQEQFF,TGCAGCGTTGGCCAGGAGCAGTTCTTC
.,TRBV27,TRBJ2-1,TRBD2,CASSPTLAGGTNEQFF,TGTGCCAGCAGTCCCACACTAGCGGGAGGGACCAATGAGCAGTTCTTC
few,TRBV5-1,TRBJ2-1,.,CASSLDRQGSYNEQFF,TGCGCCAGCAGCTTGGATCGTCAGGGGTCCTACAATGAGCAGTTCTTC
.,TRBV7-9,TRBJ2-5,.,CASSWITAQETQYF,TGTGCCAGCAGCTGGATCACAGCCCAAGAGACCCAGTACTTC
.,TRBV5-1,TRBJ1-2,TRBD1,CASSLEAAGGLYGYTF,TGCGCCAGCAGCTTGGAGGCGGCAGGGGGCCTCTATGGCTACACCTTC
.,TRBV6-4,TRBJ2-1,.,CASSDLQGRSYNEQFF,TGTGCCAGCAGTGACCTACAGGGACGCTCCTACAATGAGCAGTTCTTC
.,TRBV5-1,TRBJ2-7,.,CASSLALGGNEQYF,TGCGCCAGCAGCTTGGCCCTAGGGGGAAACGAGCAGTACTTC
few,TRBV28,TRBJ1-2,TRBD1,CASSAMVKTGPIYGYTF,TGTGCCAGCAGTGCTATGGTCAAGACAGGGCCAATTTATGGCTACACCTTC
.,TRBV30,TRBJ1-1,TRBD1,CAWSWTGGTEAFF,TGTGCCTGGAGTTGGACAGGGGGAACTGAAGCTTTCTTT
.,TRBV28,TRBJ1-5,TRBD1,CATFGQGAQNQPQHF,TGTGCCACCTTCGGCCAGGGGGCCCAGAATCAGCCCCAGCATTTT
few,TRBV5-5,TRBJ1-5,.,CASSFGHSSNQPQHF,TGTGCCAGCAGCTTCGGACACTCCAGCAATCAGCCCCAGCATTTT